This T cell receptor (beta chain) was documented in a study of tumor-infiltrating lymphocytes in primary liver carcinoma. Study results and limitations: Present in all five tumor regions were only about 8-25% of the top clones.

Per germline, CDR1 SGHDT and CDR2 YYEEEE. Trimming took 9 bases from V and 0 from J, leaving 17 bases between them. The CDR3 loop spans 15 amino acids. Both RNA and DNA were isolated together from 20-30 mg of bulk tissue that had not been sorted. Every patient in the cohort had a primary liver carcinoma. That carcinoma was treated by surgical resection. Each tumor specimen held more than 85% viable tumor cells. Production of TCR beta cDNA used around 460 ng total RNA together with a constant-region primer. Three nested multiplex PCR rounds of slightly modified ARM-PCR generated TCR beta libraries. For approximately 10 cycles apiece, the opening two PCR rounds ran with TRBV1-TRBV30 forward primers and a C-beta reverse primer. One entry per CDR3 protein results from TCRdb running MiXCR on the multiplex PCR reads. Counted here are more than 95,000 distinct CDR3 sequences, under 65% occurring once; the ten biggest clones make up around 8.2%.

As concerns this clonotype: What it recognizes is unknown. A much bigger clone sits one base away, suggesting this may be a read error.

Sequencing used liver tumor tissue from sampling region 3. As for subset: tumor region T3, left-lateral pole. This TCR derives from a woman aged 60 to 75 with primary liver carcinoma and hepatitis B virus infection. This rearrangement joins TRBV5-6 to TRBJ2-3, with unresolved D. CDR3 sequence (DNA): TGTGCCATCAACCGAGCCCCTTTTAGCACAGATACGCAGTATTTT. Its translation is CAINRAPFSTDTQYF.